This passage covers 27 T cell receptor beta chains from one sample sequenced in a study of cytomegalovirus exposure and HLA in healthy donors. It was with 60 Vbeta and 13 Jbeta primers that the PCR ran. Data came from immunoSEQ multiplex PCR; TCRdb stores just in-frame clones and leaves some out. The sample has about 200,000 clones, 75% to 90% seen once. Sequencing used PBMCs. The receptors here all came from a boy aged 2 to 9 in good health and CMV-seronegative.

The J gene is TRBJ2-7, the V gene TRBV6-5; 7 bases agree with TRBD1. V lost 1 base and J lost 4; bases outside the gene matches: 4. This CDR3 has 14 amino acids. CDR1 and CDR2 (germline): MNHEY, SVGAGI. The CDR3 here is CASSYWDRPYEQYF. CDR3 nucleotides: TGTGCCAGCAGTTACTGGGACAGACCTTACGAGCAGTACTTC.

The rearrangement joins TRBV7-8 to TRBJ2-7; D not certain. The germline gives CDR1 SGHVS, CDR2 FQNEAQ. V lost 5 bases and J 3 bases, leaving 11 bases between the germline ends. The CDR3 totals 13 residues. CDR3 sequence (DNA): TGTGCCAGCAGCCACTCCCAGGACTACGAGCAGTACTTC. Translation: CASSHSQDYEQYF. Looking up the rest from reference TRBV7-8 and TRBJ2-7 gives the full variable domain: GAGVSQSPRYKVAKRGQDVALRCDPISGHVSLFWYQQALGQGPEFLTYFQNEAQLDKSGLPSDRFFAERPEGSVSTLKIQRTQQEDSAVYLCASSHSQDYEQYFGPGTRLTVT.

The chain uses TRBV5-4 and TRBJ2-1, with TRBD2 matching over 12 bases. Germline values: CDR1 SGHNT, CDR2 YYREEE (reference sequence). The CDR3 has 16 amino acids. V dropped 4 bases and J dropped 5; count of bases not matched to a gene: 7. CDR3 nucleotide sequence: TGTGCCAGCAGCCCCGGACTAGCGGGGTCGCACAATGAGCAGTTCTTC. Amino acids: CASSPGLAGSHNEQFF.

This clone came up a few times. In DNA, the CDR3 is TGTGCCAGCAGCCGAAGCGGTACCTCCTACGAGCAGTACTTC. Its translation is CASSRSGTSYEQYF. This chain joins TRBV2 and TRBJ2-7, with D tentatively TRBD2 (5 bases). Trimming shortened V by 6 bases and J by 0 bases, and 12 bases separated the two germline ends. Germline loops: CDR1 SNHLY, CDR2 FYNNEI. The CDR3 covers 14 residues.

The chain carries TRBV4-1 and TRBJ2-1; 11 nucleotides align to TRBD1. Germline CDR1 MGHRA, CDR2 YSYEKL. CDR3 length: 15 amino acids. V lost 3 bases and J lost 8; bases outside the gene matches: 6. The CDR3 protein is CASSHRTGGLDEQFF. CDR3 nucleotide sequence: TGCGCCAGCAGCCACCGGACAGGGGGCCTCGATGAGCAGTTCTTC.

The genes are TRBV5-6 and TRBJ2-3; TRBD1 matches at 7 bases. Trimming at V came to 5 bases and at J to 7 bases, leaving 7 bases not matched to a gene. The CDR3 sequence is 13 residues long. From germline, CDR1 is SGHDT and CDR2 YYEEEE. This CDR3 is CASRRTGSNTQYF. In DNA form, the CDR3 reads TGTGCCAGCAGACGGACAGGTTCAAATACGCAGTATTTT.

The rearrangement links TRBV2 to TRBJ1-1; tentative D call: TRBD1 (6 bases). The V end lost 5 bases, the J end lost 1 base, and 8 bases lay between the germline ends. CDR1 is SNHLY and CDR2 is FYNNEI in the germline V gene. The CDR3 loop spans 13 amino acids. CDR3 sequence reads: CASSIQGNTEAFF. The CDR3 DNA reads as TGTGCCAGCAGTATACAGGGGAACACTGAAGCTTTCTTT.

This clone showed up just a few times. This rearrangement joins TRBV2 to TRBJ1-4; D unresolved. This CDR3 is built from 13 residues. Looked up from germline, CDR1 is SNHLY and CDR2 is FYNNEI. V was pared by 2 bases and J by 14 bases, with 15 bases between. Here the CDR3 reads CASSEYGETGLFF. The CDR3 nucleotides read TGTGCCAGCAGTGAATACGGTGAGACGGGGCTGTTTTTT.

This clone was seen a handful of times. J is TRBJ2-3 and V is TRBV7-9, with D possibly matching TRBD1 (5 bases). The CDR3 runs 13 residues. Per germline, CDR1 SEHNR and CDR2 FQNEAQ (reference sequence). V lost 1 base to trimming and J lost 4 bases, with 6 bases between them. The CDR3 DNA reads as TGTGCCAGCAGCTTAGTAGGGGCAGATACGCAGTATTTT. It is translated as CASSLVGADTQYF.

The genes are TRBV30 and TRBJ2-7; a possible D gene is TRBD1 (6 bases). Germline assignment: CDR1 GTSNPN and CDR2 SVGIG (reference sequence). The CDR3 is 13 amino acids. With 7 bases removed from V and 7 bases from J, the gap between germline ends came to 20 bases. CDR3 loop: CASLGASSEEQYF. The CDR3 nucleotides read TGTGCCTCGCTGGGGGCTTCCTCTGAAGAGCAGTACTTC.

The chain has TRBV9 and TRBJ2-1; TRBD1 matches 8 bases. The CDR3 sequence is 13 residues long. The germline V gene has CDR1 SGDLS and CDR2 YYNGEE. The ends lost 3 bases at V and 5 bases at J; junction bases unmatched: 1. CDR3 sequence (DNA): TGTGCCAGCAGCGCGACAGGGGACAATGAGCAGTTCTTC. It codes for CASSATGDNEQFF.

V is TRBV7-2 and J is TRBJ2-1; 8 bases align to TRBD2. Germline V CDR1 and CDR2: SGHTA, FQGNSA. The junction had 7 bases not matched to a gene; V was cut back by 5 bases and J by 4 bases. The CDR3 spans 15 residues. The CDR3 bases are TGTGCCAGCAGCCTACGGGGGGGATTATACAATGAGCAGTTCTTC. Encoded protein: CASSLRGGLYNEQFF.

The CDR3 DNA reads as TGTGCCAGCACCCAGAGCGCAGTGACAGCGGGTAACAATGAGCAGTTCTTC. This codes for CASTQSAVTAGNNEQFF. V and J are TRBV7-9 and TRBJ2-1; perhaps TRBD2 as D (6 bases). The germline CDR1 and CDR2 sequences are SEHNR and FQNEAQ (reference sequence). This CDR3 is 17 amino acids long. Trimming pared 7 bases from V and 5 bases from J, leaving 24 bases between.

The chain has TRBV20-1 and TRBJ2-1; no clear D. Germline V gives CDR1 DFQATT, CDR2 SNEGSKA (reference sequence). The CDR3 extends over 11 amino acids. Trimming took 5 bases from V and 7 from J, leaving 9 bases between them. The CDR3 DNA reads TGCAGTGCTCCCTTCGGGAATGAGCAGTTCTTC. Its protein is CSAPFGNEQFF.

The CDR3 DNA reads TGTGCCAGCCGAAGCATGGAACGGGGAAAAAACATTCAGTACTTC. It specifies CASRSMERGKNIQYF. The chain carries TRBV7-2 and TRBJ2-4; TRBD2 is a possible D gene (5 bases). The V gene lost 8 bases and the J gene lost 4 bases, with 18 bases spanning the gap. Germline CDR1 SGHTA, CDR2 FQGNSA. CDR3 size: 15 residues.

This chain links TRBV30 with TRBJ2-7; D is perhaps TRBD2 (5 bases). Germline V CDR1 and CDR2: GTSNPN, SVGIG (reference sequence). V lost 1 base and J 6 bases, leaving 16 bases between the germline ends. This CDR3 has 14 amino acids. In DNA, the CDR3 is TGTGCCTGGAGTGACAGCCGGAGGAGGACCGAGCAGTACTTC. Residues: CAWSDSRRRTEQYF.

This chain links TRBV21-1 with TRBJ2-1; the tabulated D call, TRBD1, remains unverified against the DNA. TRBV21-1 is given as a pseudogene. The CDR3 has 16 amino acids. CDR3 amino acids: CASSKACRVQYNEQFF. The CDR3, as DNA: TGTGCCAGCAGCAAAGCATGCAGGGTCCAATACAATGAGCAGTTCTTC.

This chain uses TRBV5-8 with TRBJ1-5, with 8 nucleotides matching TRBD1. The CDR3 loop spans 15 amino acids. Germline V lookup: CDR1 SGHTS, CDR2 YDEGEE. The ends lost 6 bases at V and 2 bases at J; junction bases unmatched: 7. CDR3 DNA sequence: TGTGCCAGCACTAGACAGGGGTTTGGCAATCAGCCCCAGCATTTT. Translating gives CASTRQGFGNQPQHF.

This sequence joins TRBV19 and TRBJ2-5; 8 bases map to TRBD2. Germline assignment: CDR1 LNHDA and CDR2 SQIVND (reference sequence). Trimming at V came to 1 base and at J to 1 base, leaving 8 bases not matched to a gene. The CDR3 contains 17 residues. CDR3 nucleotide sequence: TGTGCCAGTAGTATAGGGAAGAATAGCGGGATCCAAGAGACCCAGTACTTC. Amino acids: CASSIGKNSGIQETQYF.

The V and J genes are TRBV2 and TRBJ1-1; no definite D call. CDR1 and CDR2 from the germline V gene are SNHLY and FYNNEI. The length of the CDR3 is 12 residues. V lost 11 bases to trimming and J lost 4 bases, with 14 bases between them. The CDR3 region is CASDTGITEAFF. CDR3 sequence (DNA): TGTGCCTCCGATACCGGGATCACTGAAGCTTTCTTT.

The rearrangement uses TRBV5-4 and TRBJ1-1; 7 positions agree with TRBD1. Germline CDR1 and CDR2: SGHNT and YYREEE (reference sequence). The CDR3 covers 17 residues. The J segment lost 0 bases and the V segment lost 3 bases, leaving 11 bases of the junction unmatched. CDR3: CASSSPRDSFMNTEAFF. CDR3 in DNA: TGTGCCAGCAGCTCTCCCCGGGACAGTTTCATGAACACTGAAGCTTTCTTT. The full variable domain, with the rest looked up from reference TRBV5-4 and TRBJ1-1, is ETGVTQSPTHLIKTRGQQVTLRCSSQSGHNTVSWYQQALGQGPQFIFQYYREEENGRGNFPPRFSGLQFPNYSSELNVNALELDDSALYLCASSSPRDSFMNTEAFFGQGTRLTVV.

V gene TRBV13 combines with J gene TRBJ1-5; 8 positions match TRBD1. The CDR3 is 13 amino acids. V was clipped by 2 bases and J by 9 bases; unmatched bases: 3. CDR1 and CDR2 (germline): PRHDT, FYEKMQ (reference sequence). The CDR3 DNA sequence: TGTGCCAGCAGCTTAAGAACAGGGGGGCCCCAGCATTTT. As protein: CASSLRTGGPQHF.

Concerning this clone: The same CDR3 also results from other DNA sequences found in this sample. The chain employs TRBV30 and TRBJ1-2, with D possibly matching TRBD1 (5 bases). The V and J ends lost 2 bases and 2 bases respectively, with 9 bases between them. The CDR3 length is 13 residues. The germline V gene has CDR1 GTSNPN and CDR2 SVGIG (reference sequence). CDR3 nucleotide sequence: TGTGCCTGGAGTAGCGGGGACAACTATGGCTACACCTTC. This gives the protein CAWSSGDNYGYTF.

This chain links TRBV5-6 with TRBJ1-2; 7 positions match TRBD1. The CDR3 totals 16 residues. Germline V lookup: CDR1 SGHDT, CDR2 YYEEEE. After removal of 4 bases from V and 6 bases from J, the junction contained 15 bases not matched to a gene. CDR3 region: CASSQAGTEILHGYTF. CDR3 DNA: TGTGCCAGCAGCCAAGCCGGGACAGAAATACTACATGGCTACACCTTC.

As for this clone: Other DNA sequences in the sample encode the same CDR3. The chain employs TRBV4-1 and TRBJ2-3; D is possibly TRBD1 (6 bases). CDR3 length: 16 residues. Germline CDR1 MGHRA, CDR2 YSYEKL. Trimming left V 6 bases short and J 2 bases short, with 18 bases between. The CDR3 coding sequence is TGCGCCAGCAGTCTACCAGGGGCCGAATACACAGATACGCAGTATTTT. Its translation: CASSLPGAEYTDTQYF.

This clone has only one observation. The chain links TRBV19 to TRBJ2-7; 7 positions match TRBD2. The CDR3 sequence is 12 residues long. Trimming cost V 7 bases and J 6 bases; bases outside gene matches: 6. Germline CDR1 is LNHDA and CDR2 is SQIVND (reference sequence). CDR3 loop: CASIGGGTEQYF. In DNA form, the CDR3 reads TGTGCCAGTATAGGCGGGGGAACCGAGCAGTACTTC.

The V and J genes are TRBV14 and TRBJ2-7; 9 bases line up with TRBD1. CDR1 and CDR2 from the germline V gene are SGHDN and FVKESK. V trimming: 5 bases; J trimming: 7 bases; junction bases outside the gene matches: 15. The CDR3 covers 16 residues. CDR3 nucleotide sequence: TGTGCCAGCAGCGCTAGACAGGGGGGACCCTTATGGGAGCAGTACTTC. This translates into CASSARQGGPLWEQYF.